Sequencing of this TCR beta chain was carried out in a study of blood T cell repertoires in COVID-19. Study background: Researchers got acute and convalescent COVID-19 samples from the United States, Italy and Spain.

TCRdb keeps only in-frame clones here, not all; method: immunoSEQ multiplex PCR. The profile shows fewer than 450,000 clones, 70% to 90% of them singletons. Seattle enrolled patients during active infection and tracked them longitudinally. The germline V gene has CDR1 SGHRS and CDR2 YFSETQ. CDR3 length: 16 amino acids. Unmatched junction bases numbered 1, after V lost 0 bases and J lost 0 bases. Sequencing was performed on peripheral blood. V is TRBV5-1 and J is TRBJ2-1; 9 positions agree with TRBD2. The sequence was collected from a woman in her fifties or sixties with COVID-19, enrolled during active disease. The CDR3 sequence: CASSLGLAASYNEQFF. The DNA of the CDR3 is TGCGCCAGCAGCTTGGGACTAGCGGCCTCCTACAATGAGCAGTTCTTC.